The 2 T cell receptor beta chains below come from one sample, sequenced in a study of T cell responses to AZD1222 COVID-19 vaccine. The data were produced by immunoSEQ multiplex PCR, yet TCRdb's version contains in-frame clones alone and is incomplete. The data hold about 130,000 clones, with around 92% observed a single time. Sample: peripheral blood, taken on day 0 of AZD1222 vaccination. The receptor source for this set is an adult in good health.

DNA of the CDR3: TGTGCCAGCAGTTTTCAGGCGAACACTGAAGCTTTCTTT. The encoded protein is CASSFQANTEAFF. The rearrangement uses TRBV12-3 or TRBV12-4 and TRBJ1-1; D not resolved. The CDR3 runs 13 residues. With 3 bases removed from V and 1 base from J, the gap between germline ends came to 6 bases.

This chain connects TRBV7-2 to TRBJ2-1, with 9 bases lining up with TRBD2. V shed 5 bases and J 2 bases; nucleotides not matched to a gene: 7. Per the germline V gene, CDR1 is SGHTA and CDR2 is FQGNSA. CDR3 length equals 16 residues. CDR3 nucleotides: TGTGCCAGCAGCCTGCAGCGGGGGGTAGCCTACAATGAGCAGTTCTTC. Its protein product is CASSLQRGVAYNEQFF.